This passage covers 22 T cell receptor beta chains from one sample sequenced in a study of blood T cell repertoires in COVID-19. Profiling relied on immunoSEQ multiplex PCR, and the TCRdb table lists in-frame clones only, not all of them. The sample records over 130,000 clones, around 90% being singletons. The sequencing input was peripheral blood. These receptors were collected from a woman aged 55-69 years with active or convalescent COVID-19.

This clone was recorded once. The chain is built from TRBV2 and TRBJ1-2, with D possibly TRBD1 on 5 matching bases. Germline CDR1 reads SNHLY; CDR2 reads FYNNEI. Deletions cut 3 bases from V and 6 bases from J, with 11 bases between. CDR3 length: 13 residues. In DNA, the CDR3 is TGTGCCAGCAGTGAGGGGGACTGGGATGGCTACACCTTC. Amino acids: CASSEGDWDGYTF.

This chain links TRBV15 with TRBJ1-1; D might be TRBD1 (5 bases). V was shortened by 5 bases and J by 5 bases, with 24 bases between the two germline ends. Looked up from germline, CDR1 is LNHNV and CDR2 is YYDKDF (reference sequence). This CDR3 contains 17 residues. CDR3 coding DNA: TGTGCCACCAGCTACGTGACGGCGGGGGGACGGAGAACTGAAGCTTTCTTT. This encodes CATSYVTAGGRRTEAFF.

V and J are TRBV6-6 and TRBJ2-7; TRBD1 matches at 9 bases. V shed 5 bases and J 7 bases; nucleotides not matched to a gene: 9. The CDR3 extends over 14 amino acids. Germline lookup yields CDR1 MNHNY and CDR2 SVGAGI (reference sequence). The CDR3 nucleotides are TGTGCCAGCAGTACGGGACAGGGCCCCCTGGAGCAGTACTTC. Amino acid sequence: CASSTGQGPLEQYF.

The V and J genes are TRBV12-3 or TRBV12-4 and TRBJ1-2; D is undetermined. CDR3 length: 12 amino acids. Trimming stripped 5 bases from V and 7 bases from J, with 11 bases between. The CDR3 nucleotides read TGTGCCAGCAGTCCGCAGGAGGGTGGCTACACCTTC. This sequence encodes CASSPQEGGYTF.

The rearrangement joins TRBV7-2 to TRBJ1-1; a weak D match, TRBD1 (5 bases). CDR1 is SGHTA and CDR2 is FQGNSA in the germline V gene. The CDR3 extends over 13 amino acids. V dropped 5 bases and J dropped 1 base, with 8 bases sitting between them. CDR3 sequence reads: CASSQQGNTEAFF. The CDR3 bases are TGTGCCAGCAGCCAGCAGGGGAACACTGAAGCTTTCTTT.

The gene calls are TRBV5-4 and TRBJ2-6; D not resolved. CDR3 length: 16 residues. The V end was cut by 4 bases, the J end by 0 bases, with 11 bases between. The germline CDR1 and CDR2 sequences are SGHNT and YYREEE (reference sequence). The CDR3 spells CASSRLSSSGANVLTF. The CDR3 region has the DNA TGTGCCAGCAGCCGTCTGAGTAGCTCTGGGGCCAACGTCCTGACTTTC. Supplemented by reference TRBV5-4 and TRBJ2-6, the full variable domain reads ETGVTQSPTHLIKTRGQQVTLRCSSQSGHNTVSWYQQALGQGPQFIFQYYREEENGRGNFPPRFSGLQFPNYSSELNVNALELDDSALYLCASSRLSSSGANVLTFGAGSRLTVL.

The chain recombines TRBV24-1 with TRBJ2-7, with TRBD1 identical over 9 bases. Germline V lookup: CDR1 KGHDR, CDR2 SFDVKD. The V gene end was trimmed by 5 bases and the J gene end by 1 base; junction bases not matched to a gene: 17. CDR3 size: 19 residues. The DNA for the CDR3 is TGTGCCACCAGTGCCGCCCGGGCGGTAGGGACAGGGAGGTCCTACGAGCAGTACTTC. This translates into CATSAARAVGTGRSYEQYF.

The V call is TRBV6-2 or TRBV6-3, the J call TRBJ2-3, with TRBD2 identical over 8 bases. V trimming: 1 base; J trimming: 6 bases; junction bases outside the gene matches: 6. CDR1 is MNHEY and CDR2 is SVGEGT in the germline V gene. The CDR3 sequence is 15 residues long. The CDR3 DNA reads as TGTGCCAGCAGTTACTTCGGGGGGGCCTTCGATACGCAGTATTTT. Its translation: CASSYFGGAFDTQYF.

In its sample, this clone was seen a few times. The CDR3 region has the DNA TGTGCCAGCAGAGAGGACAGCTCCTATAATTCACCCCTCCACTTT. Translating it yields CASREDSSYNSPLHF. V and J are TRBV6-5 and TRBJ1-6; tentatively, D is TRBD1 (6 bases). The germline CDR1 and CDR2 sequences are MNHEY and SVGAGI. The length of the CDR3 is 15 residues. V dropped 6 bases and J dropped 0 bases, with 9 bases sitting between them.

The chain couples TRBV5-1 to TRBJ1-1; D gene uncertain. The CDR3 runs 14 residues. Trimming stripped 0 bases from V and 1 base from J, with 7 bases between. Germline CDR1 is SGHRS and CDR2 is YFSETQ. DNA of the CDR3: TGCGCCAGCAGCTTGGCAGATCCGAACACTGAAGCTTTCTTT. It specifies CASSLADPNTEAFF.

The chain recombines TRBV6-2 or TRBV6-3 with TRBJ2-1, with TRBD1 identical over 10 bases. Germline assignment: CDR1 MNHEY and CDR2 SVGEGT. The CDR3 length is 17 residues. The junction had 9 bases not matched to a gene; V was cut back by 4 bases and J by 3 bases. The CDR3 DNA is TGTGCCAGCAGTTCCATCTCGACAGGGGGCTTCTACAATGAGCAGTTCTTC. This encodes CASSSISTGGFYNEQFF.

The table lists this clone with a count of one. The chain employs TRBV19 and TRBJ1-2, with a tentative D call TRBD1 (5 bases). The ends were cut back, 6 bases at V and 3 bases at J, with 14 bases in the middle. Looked up from germline, CDR1 is LNHDA and CDR2 is SQIVND (reference sequence). CDR3 length equals 14 residues. This CDR3 is CASRPHRNHYGYTF. CDR3 DNA sequence: TGTGCCAGTAGACCCCACAGGAACCACTATGGCTACACCTTC.

The chain links TRBV7-6 to TRBJ2-2; TRBD2 matches at 7 bases. Per germline, CDR1 SGHVS and CDR2 FNYEAQ. The CDR3 length is 15 residues. V shed 5 bases, J shed 4 bases, and the junction held 7 bases outside the gene matches. CDR3 loop: CASSRIWGGTGELFF. CDR3 DNA sequence: TGTGCCAGCAGCCGGATATGGGGGGGCACCGGGGAGCTGTTTTTT.

V usage is TRBV20-1 and J usage is TRBJ2-3; unclear D gene. The CDR3 consists of 10 residues. The ends were cut back, 6 bases at V and 5 bases at J, with 6 bases in the middle. Germline V gene data show CDR1 as DFQATT and CDR2 as SNEGSKA (reference sequence). The chain's CDR3 is CSARKDTQYF. CDR3 nucleotides: TGCAGTGCCAGGAAAGATACGCAGTATTTT.

CDR3 loop: CASSFRQSGNEQFF. The CDR3 DNA reads TGTGCCAGCAGCTTTCGACAGTCTGGCAATGAGCAGTTCTTC. The chain carries TRBV5-8 and TRBJ2-1, with a weak D call TRBD1 (5 bases). CDR1 SGHTS and CDR2 YDEGEE come from the germline V gene. This CDR3 comprises 14 residues. Trimming stripped 2 bases from V and 6 bases from J, with 12 bases between.

The V and J genes are TRBV6-1 and TRBJ2-1, with TRBD1 as a possible D gene (6 bases). Trimming removed 3 bases from V and 8 bases from J, with 8 bases in between. The CDR3 spans 12 residues. Germline V CDR1 and CDR2: MNHNS, SASEGT. The CDR3 coding sequence is TGTGCCAGCAGTGACAGGGGCGATGAGCAGTTCTTC. This encodes CASSDRGDEQFF.

The chain couples TRBV9 to TRBJ2-6; no reliable D call. The germline V gene encodes CDR1 SGDLS and CDR2 YYNGEE. V lost 1 base and J 1 base, leaving 6 bases between the germline ends. CDR3 size: 15 residues. The CDR3 loop reads CASSVTGSGANVLTF. The CDR3, as DNA: TGTGCCAGCAGCGTAACGGGTTCTGGGGCCAACGTCCTGACTTTC. The full variable domain, its missing parts supplied by reference TRBV9 and TRBJ2-6, is DSGVTQTPKHLITATGQRVTLRCSPRSGDLSVYWYQQSLDQGLQFLIQYYNGEERAKGNILERFSAQQFPDLHSELNLSSLELGDSALYFCASSVTGSGANVLTFGAGSRLTVL.

V and J are TRBV5-4 and TRBJ1-1, with D unclear. This CDR3 has 13 residues. Trimming removed 4 bases from V and 1 base from J, with 8 bases in between. Germline V lookup: CDR1 SGHNT, CDR2 YYREEE (reference sequence). CDR3 residues: CASSLDWNTEAFF. CDR3 coding DNA: TGTGCCAGCAGCCTTGACTGGAACACTGAAGCTTTCTTT. The variable domain in full, completed from reference TRBV5-4 and TRBJ1-1, reads ETGVTQSPTHLIKTRGQQVTLRCSSQSGHNTVSWYQQALGQGPQFIFQYYREEENGRGNFPPRFSGLQFPNYSSELNVNALELDDSALYLCASSLDWNTEAFFGQGTRLTVV.

The V gene is TRBV15, the J gene TRBJ2-3; 7 bases are shared with TRBD2. Germline assignment: CDR1 LNHNV and CDR2 YYDKDF (reference sequence). The CDR3 sequence is 15 residues long. Trimming removed 0 bases from V and 4 bases from J; junction bases left unmatched: 4. The CDR3 DNA follows: TGTGCCACCAGCAGAGAGGCTAGCGGACCAGATACGCAGTATTTT. Translating it yields CATSREASGPDTQYF. The whole variable domain, remainder taken from reference TRBV15 and TRBJ2-3, is DAMVIQNPRYQVTQFGKPVTLSCSQTLNHNVMYWYQQKSSQAPKLLFHYYDKDFNNEADTPDNFQSRRPNTSFCFLDIRSPGLGDTAMYLCATSREASGPDTQYFGPGTRLTVL.

V and J are TRBV18 and TRBJ1-1; D not resolved. Trimming removed 3 bases at V and 1 base at J, with 6 bases between. This CDR3 is 13 amino acids long. CDR1 is KGHSH, CDR2 LQKENI, per germline. For the CDR3, the DNA is TGTGCCAGCTCACCGACACCGAACACTGAAGCTTTCTTT. Protein sequence: CASSPTPNTEAFF.

This chain links TRBV7-8 with TRBJ2-7; TRBD2 might be the D (6 bases). This CDR3 is built from 14 residues. The germline CDR1 and CDR2 sequences are SGHVS and FQNEAQ. Trimming took 5 bases from V and 4 from J, leaving 15 bases between them. The CDR3 loop reads CASSPKRLVYEQYF. CDR3 DNA: TGTGCCAGCAGCCCCAAGAGACTAGTGTACGAGCAGTACTTC.

This clone was observed a few times. The chain couples TRBV6-2 or TRBV6-3 to TRBJ2-1; 8 nucleotides match TRBD2. The ends lost 5 bases at V and 14 bases at J; junction bases unmatched: 11. Germline values: CDR1 MNHEY, CDR2 SVGEGT. The CDR3 is made up of 13 amino acids. This CDR3 is CASSRGSGAPEFF. The CDR3 DNA reads TGTGCCAGCAGTAGAGGTAGCGGGGCACCAGAGTTCTTC.